These T cell receptor beta chains were read from a single sample in a study of CD8+ T cells in alopecia areata. Profiled with immunoSEQ multiplex PCR; TCRdb holds only in-frame clones, not every one. The sample comprises 65,000 to 75,000 clones, roughly 44% of which are singletons, and about a sixth rests with the top ten. The specimen comprised CD8+ T cells sorted from blood, sampled at week 0. These TCRs come from a human donor with alopecia areata. The CDR3 runs from the conserved cysteine through the conserved F or W. D genes are given only for firm matches. The size entry is marked missing in some rows and otherwise reads once, few, many or a size class.

v_gene,d_gene,abundance,j_gene,CDR3aa,CDR3nt
TRBV29-1,TRBD1,NA,TRBJ2-7,CSVGDRPEQYF,TGCAGCGTTGGGGACAGGCCCGAGCAGTACTTC
TRBV29-1,NA,NA,TRBJ1-2,CSVAAGFYGYTF,TGCAGCGTTGCTGCGGGATTCTATGGCTACACCTTC
TRBV27,NA,few,TRBJ2-5,CASSLSGQREETQYF,TGTGCCAGCAGTTTATCGGGACAAAGGGAAGAGACCCAGTACTTC
TRBV29-1,NA,few,TRBJ1-3,CSVRASGNTIYF,TGCAGCGTTAGAGCCTCTGGAAACACCATATATTTT
TRBV27,TRBD2,few,TRBJ2-3,CASSPLPGGTPDTQYF,TGTGCCAGCAGCCCCCTCCCGGGAGGAACTCCAGATACGCAGTATTTT
TRBV7-8,TRBD2,few,TRBJ2-7,CASSLTLAGGYEQYF,TGTGCCAGCAGCTTAACCCTGGCGGGGGGATACGAGCAGTACTTC
TRBV9,NA,NA,TRBJ1-2,CANSVVPGAGQGYTF,TGTGCCAACAGCGTAGTCCCGGGGGCAGGCCAAGGCTACACCTTC
TRBV7-9,NA,few,TRBJ1-4,CASSPSQGELFF,TGTGCCAGCAGCCCATCCCAGGGAGAACTGTTTTTT
TRBV4-1,NA,many,TRBJ2-1,CASSRGGGTYNEQFF,TGCGCCAGCAGCCGGGGAGGCGGGACCTACAATGAGCAGTTCTTC
TRBV6-1,TRBD1,few,TRBJ1-5,CASSQGAPGNQPQHF,TGTGCCAGCAGTCAGGGGGCTCCTGGCAATCAGCCCCAGCATTTT
TRBV2,NA,few,TRBJ2-7,CAAGAATEQYF,TGTGCCGCCGGGGCAGCTACCGAGCAGTACTTC
TRBV28,TRBD2,NA,TRBJ2-4,CASSPGTSGRAKNIQYF,TGTGCCAGCAGCCCCGGGACTAGCGGGAGGGCCAAAAACATTCAGTACTTC